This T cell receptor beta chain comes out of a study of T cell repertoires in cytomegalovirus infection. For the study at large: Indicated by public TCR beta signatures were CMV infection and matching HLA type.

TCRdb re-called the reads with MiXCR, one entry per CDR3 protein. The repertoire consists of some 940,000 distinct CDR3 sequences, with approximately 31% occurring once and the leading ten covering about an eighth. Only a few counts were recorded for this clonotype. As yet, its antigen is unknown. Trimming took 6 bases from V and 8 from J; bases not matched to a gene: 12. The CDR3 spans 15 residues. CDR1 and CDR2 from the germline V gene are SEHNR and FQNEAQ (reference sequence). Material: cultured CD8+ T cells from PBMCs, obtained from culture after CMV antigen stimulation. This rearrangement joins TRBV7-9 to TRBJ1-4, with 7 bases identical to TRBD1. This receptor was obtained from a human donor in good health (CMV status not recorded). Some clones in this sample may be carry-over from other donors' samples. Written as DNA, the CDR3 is TGTGCCAGCAGTAGGGGGCGTGATGGGGGAGAAAAACTGTTTTTT. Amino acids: CASSRGRDGGEKLFF.